A selection of T cell receptor beta chains follows, all from one sample in a study of T cell responses to AZD1222 COVID-19 vaccine. Only in-frame clones appear in the TCRdb table, and some are missing; sequencing was by immunoSEQ multiplex PCR. The table includes 65,000 to 90,000 clones, roughly nine tenths detected once. The sequences come from peripheral blood, collected on day 0 of AZD1222 vaccination. These receptors originate from an adult in good health. CDR3s include the opening cysteine and the closing phenylalanine or tryptophan. D genes are given only for firm matches. Rows give clone size only sometimes, using once, few, many, or a class for an expanded clone.

-	TRBV11-2	TRBD1	TRBJ1-1	CASSLAGQGETEAFF	TGTGCCAGCAGCTTAGCCGGACAGGGCGAAACTGAAGCTTTCTTT
-	TRBV9	TRBD2	TRBJ2-1	CASSVEGTMNEQFF	TGTGCCAGCAGCGTAGAAGGGACTATGAATGAGCAGTTCTTC
-	TRBV7-2	-	TRBJ1-5	CASSLGGVGEPQHF	TGTGCCAGCAGCCTAGGGGGAGTAGGGGAGCCCCAGCATTTT
-	TRBV11-2	-	TRBJ1-1	CASSLVAVRGAFF	TGTGCCAGCAGCTTAGTGGCAGTCAGGGGAGCTTTCTTT
-	TRBV20-1	-	TRBJ1-1	CSAKISPEAFF	TGCAGTGCCAAGATTAGCCCAGAAGCTTTCTTT
-	TRBV7-9	TRBD2	TRBJ2-1	CASRQTGFPSGRGDEQFF	TGTGCCAGCAGACAGACAGGGTTCCCTAGCGGGAGAGGGGATGAGCAGTTCTTC
-	TRBV7-2	-	TRBJ1-3	CASSLAGWGNTIYF	TGTGCCAGCAGCTTAGCGGGGTGGGGAAACACCATATATTTT
-	TRBV10-3	TRBD1	TRBJ2-5	CAISGTGGIVQETQYF	TGTGCCATCAGCGGGACAGGGGGCATCGTACAAGAGACCCAGTACTTC
-	TRBV9	-	TRBJ1-4	CASSVLGTRNEKLFF	TGTGCCAGCAGCGTCCTCGGGACACGGAATGAAAAACTGTTTTTT
-	TRBV5-5	-	TRBJ1-6	CASSISGTPQGSPLHF	TGTGCCAGCAGCATATCCGGGACTCCCCAGGGTTCACCCCTCCACTTT
-	TRBV2	-	TRBJ1-3	CARDNYSGNTIYF	TGTGCCAGGGACAATTACTCTGGAAACACCATATATTTT
-	TRBV7-9	-	TRBJ1-4	CASSLQAGGEKLFF	TGTGCCAGCAGCTTGCAGGCCGGGGGAGAAAAACTGTTTTTT
few	TRBV9	-	TRBJ1-6	CASSRRPLVEFDSPLHF	TGTGCCAGCAGCCGTAGACCCCTCGTTGAATTTGATTCACCCCTCCACTTT
-	TRBV6-1	-	TRBJ2-6	CASSEQRAGANVLTF	TGTGCCAGCAGTGAACAGCGGGCTGGGGCCAACGTCCTGACTTTC
-	TRBV4-3	TRBD1	TRBJ2-7	CASSGTGESYEQYF	TGCGCCAGCAGCGGGACAGGGGAATCCTACGAGCAGTACTTC
-	TRBV6-4	-	TRBJ2-1	CASSLNEQFF	TGTGCCAGCAGTCTCAATGAGCAGTTCTTC
few	TRBV30	-	TRBJ2-7	CAWSFRRRAYEQYF	TGTGCCTGGAGTTTTAGGCGGAGAGCCTACGAGCAGTACTTC
-	TRBV6-2/TRBV6-3	-	TRBJ1-1	CASSPRRANTEAFF	TGTGCCAGCAGTCCCCGACGGGCGAACACTGAAGCTTTCTTT
-	TRBV28	TRBD1	TRBJ1-6	CASSLHGTGSSPLHF	TGTGCCAGCAGTCTCCACGGGACAGGGTCTTCACCCCTCCACTTT
-	TRBV5-1	TRBD1	TRBJ1-1	CASSRDRANTEAFF	TGCGCCAGCAGCAGGGACAGGGCCAACACTGAAGCTTTCTTT
-	TRBV2	TRBD2	TRBJ2-3	CASTLGLAGGTDTQYF	TGTGCCAGCACTCTCGGACTAGCGGGAGGAACAGATACGCAGTATTTT
-	TRBV28	-	TRBJ2-7	CASSLHYEQYF	TGTGCCAGCAGCCTACACTACGAGCAGTACTTC
-	TRBV10-2	TRBD1	TRBJ2-5	CASRSDRGGRETQYF	TGCGCCAGCAGATCGGACAGGGGTGGTAGAGAGACCCAGTACTTC
-	TRBV7-3	TRBD1	TRBJ1-1	CASSPGGSGAFF	TGTGCCAGCAGCCCAGGGGGCTCCGGAGCTTTCTTT
-	TRBV19	-	TRBJ2-2	CASGGNRNTGELFF	TGTGCCAGTGGGGGTAACAGGAACACCGGGGAGCTGTTTTTT
-	TRBV6-5	TRBD1	TRBJ1-2	CASTETGFGYTF	TGTGCCAGCACCGAGACAGGGTTTGGCTACACCTTC
-	TRBV7-3	-	TRBJ1-5	CASSFKGGPSNQPQHF	TGTGCCAGCAGCTTTAAGGGGGGCCCTAGCAATCAGCCCCAGCATTTT
-	TRBV9	-	TRBJ2-3	CASSPPPGYTQYF	TGTGCCAGCAGCCCCCCCCCGGGGTATACGCAGTATTTT
-	TRBV5-1	TRBD1	TRBJ1-2	CASSQTTGGAWGYTF	TGCGCCAGCAGCCAGACCACAGGGGGCGCTTGGGGCTACACCTTC
once	TRBV7-2	-	TRBJ2-1	CASSNLGAYNEQFF	TGTGCCAGCAGCAACCTCGGGGCCTACAATGAGCAGTTCTTC
-	TRBV20-1	-	TRBJ1-4	CSARPDEKLFF	TGCAGTGCTAGACCCGATGAAAAACTGTTTTTT
-	TRBV6-6	-	TRBJ1-6	CASSRGQGPYNSPLHF	TGTGCCAGCAGCCGGGGACAAGGCCCTTATAATTCACCCCTCCACTTT
-	TRBV19	-	TRBJ1-5	CASSIDFSQHF	TGTGCCAGTAGTATAGATTTTTCCCAGCATTTT
-	TRBV19	TRBD1	TRBJ1-1	CASNDRDRALTEAFF	TGTGCCAGTAACGACCGGGACAGGGCCCTTACTGAAGCTTTCTTT
-	TRBV6-5	-	TRBJ2-2	CASRPRQAGELFF	TGTGCCAGCAGACCCAGACAGGCCGGGGAGCTGTTTTTT
few	TRBV5-1	-	TRBJ2-2	CASSQSVSASGELFF	TGCGCCAGCAGCCAGTCCGTTAGCGCGAGCGGGGAGCTGTTTTTT
few	TRBV25-1	-	TRBJ2-2	CASSQNRETGELFF	TGTGCCAGCAGTCAGAATAGGGAGACCGGGGAGCTGTTTTTT
-	TRBV10-2	TRBD1	TRBJ1-1	CASGLGQGGTEAFF	TGCGCCAGCGGGTTGGGACAGGGGGGAACTGAAGCTTTCTTT
-	TRBV30	-	TRBJ1-2	CAWMRANYGYTF	TGTGCCTGGATGAGAGCTAACTATGGCTACACCTTC
-	TRBV5-4	-	TRBJ1-2	CASSRDIGYGYTF	TGTGCCAGCAGTCGGGACATCGGGTATGGCTACACCTTC
-	TRBV27	TRBD1	TRBJ2-7	CASRPFGTGDYEQYF	TGTGCCAGCCGCCCATTCGGGACAGGAGACTACGAGCAGTACTTC
-	TRBV10-3	TRBD1	TRBJ1-6	CAIRTGQGAPNSPLHF	TGTGCCATCAGGACGGGACAGGGGGCTCCTAATTCACCCCTCCACTTT
-	TRBV18	-	TRBJ2-6	CASSPEGGGGANVLTF	TGTGCCAGCTCACCAGAAGGGGGAGGTGGGGCCAACGTCCTGACTTTC
-	TRBV28	-	TRBJ1-6	CASSLELQPSSPLHF	TGTGCCAGCAGTTTAGAGCTCCAACCCTCTTCACCCCTCCACTTT
-	TRBV9	TRBD1	TRBJ2-7	CASSVVVTGGEQYF	TGTGCCAGCAGCGTAGTCGTGACAGGGGGCGAGCAGTACTTC
-	TRBV5-1	TRBD1	TRBJ2-3	CASSASRTGFTDTQYF	TGCGCCAGCAGCGCCTCCCGGACAGGGTTCACAGATACGCAGTATTTT
-	TRBV6-5	-	TRBJ1-2	CASSYGGGANGYTF	TGTGCCAGCAGTTACGGAGGAGGCGCGAATGGCTACACCTTC
-	TRBV4-1	TRBD1	TRBJ1-3	CASSQDHFQGASSGNTIYF	TGCGCCAGCAGCCAAGATCATTTCCAGGGGGCGAGCTCTGGAAACACCATATATTTT
once	TRBV6-5	TRBD1	TRBJ2-2	CASRPPGQATGELFF	TGTGCCAGCAGGCCACCGGGACAGGCCACCGGGGAGCTGTTTTTT
-	TRBV7-2	TRBD1	TRBJ1-5	CASSLFRTGLNQPQHF	TGTGCCAGCAGCTTGTTCCGGACAGGTCTGAATCAGCCCCAGCATTTT
-	TRBV5-4	-	TRBJ2-3	CASSLDSPGYTDTQYF	TGTGCCAGCAGCCTCGATTCTCCCGGTTACACAGATACGCAGTATTTT
-	TRBV29-1	-	TRBJ1-4	CSAGRGGEKLFF	TGCAGCGCCGGACGGGGAGGGGAAAAACTGTTTTTT
few	TRBV7-2	TRBD1	TRBJ1-1	CATQGDLSTEAFF	TGTGCCACACAGGGGGACCTCTCCACTGAAGCTTTCTTT